The next 13 T cell receptor beta chains were all read from a single sample in a study of blood T cell repertoires in COVID-19. The data were produced by immunoSEQ multiplex PCR, yet TCRdb's version contains in-frame clones alone and is incomplete. The sample includes about 50,000 clones, roughly 90% of them seen just once. What was sequenced was peripheral blood. The source is an elderly woman with acute or convalescent COVID-19.

This sequence joins TRBV4-3 and TRBJ2-2; 9 nucleotides line up with TRBD1. The CDR3 is 16 amino acids. The V gene end was trimmed by 4 bases and the J gene end by 6 bases; junction bases not matched to a gene: 9. Looked up from germline, CDR1 is LGHNA and CDR2 is YSLEER. The CDR3 is CASSRGNRGQAGELFF. The CDR3, as DNA: TGCGCCAGCAGCCGCGGAAACAGGGGGCAGGCCGGGGAGCTGTTTTTT.

V usage is TRBV19 and J usage is TRBJ1-5; D is unclear. Per germline, CDR1 LNHDA and CDR2 SQIVND (reference sequence). The CDR3 totals 12 residues. The germline V and J ends were trimmed by 5 bases and 4 bases, with 6 bases remaining between them. The CDR3 coding sequence is TGTGCCAGTAGTCATCAAAATCAGCCCCAGCATTTT. Its protein is CASSHQNQPQHF.

The chain carries TRBV15 and TRBJ2-7, with D possibly TRBD1 on 6 matching bases. CDR3 length: 15 amino acids. Trimming took off 4 bases at V and 1 base at J, with 14 bases between the two ends. From germline, CDR1 is LNHNV and CDR2 YYDKDF (reference sequence). This CDR3 is CATSIKRDTSYEQYF. The CDR3 coding sequence is TGTGCCACCAGCATCAAACGGGACACATCCTACGAGCAGTACTTC.

The chain combines TRBV7-8 with TRBJ1-5; D is perhaps TRBD1 (6 bases). V dropped 1 base and J dropped 0 bases, with 16 bases sitting between them. Germline V gene lookup returns CDR1 SGHVS and CDR2 FQNEAQ. The CDR3 spans 18 residues. Here the CDR3 reads CASSLEVRGADSNQPQHF. CDR3 DNA sequence: TGTGCCAGCAGCTTAGAAGTTCGGGGGGCGGATAGCAATCAGCCCCAGCATTTT.

V is TRBV28 and J is TRBJ2-2, with 11 bases lining up with TRBD2. Germline-derived CDR1 and CDR2 are MDHEN and SYDVKM. V lost 5 bases and J lost 3; bases outside the gene matches: 5. CDR3 length: 16 amino acids. CDR3 sequence reads: CASSHTSGSYTGELFF. The CDR3 DNA sequence: TGTGCCAGCAGTCATACTAGCGGGAGTTACACCGGGGAGCTGTTTTTT.

The V gene is TRBV4-2, the J gene TRBJ2-7; D may be TRBD2 (6 bases). V gave up 0 bases and J gave up 6 bases, with 12 bases separating them. This CDR3 spans 14 amino acids. Looked up from germline, CDR1 is LGHNA and CDR2 is YNFKEQ. The CDR3 coding sequence is TGTGCCAGCAGCCAAGATCTGCGGGGTACCGAGCAGTACTTC. Its protein is CASSQDLRGTEQYF.

The V gene is TRBV3-1 (or the pseudogene TRBV3-2), the J gene TRBJ2-7; 7 nucleotides match TRBD2. The CDR3 runs to 15 residues. Germline CDR1 and CDR2: LGHDT and YNNKEL (reference sequence). V lost 1 base to trimming and J lost 2 bases; unmatched junction nucleotides: 5. This CDR3 is CASSQASGSTYEQYF. CDR3 DNA sequence: TGTGCCAGCAGCCAAGCTAGCGGCTCAACCTACGAGCAGTACTTC.

The genes are TRBV3-1 (or the pseudogene TRBV3-2) and TRBJ1-2; 9 bases agree with TRBD1. The CDR3 is 15 amino acids. The junction had 7 bases not matched to a gene; V was cut back by 4 bases and J by 4 bases. The germline CDR1 and CDR2 sequences are LGHDT and YNNKEL (reference sequence). This CDR3 is CASSPSGGQGYGYTF. The CDR3 nucleotides are TGTGCCAGCAGCCCATCCGGGGGACAGGGCTATGGCTACACCTTC.

The chain employs TRBV4-2 and TRBJ2-7; 12 positions match TRBD1. From germline, CDR1 is LGHNA and CDR2 YNFKEQ. The CDR3 consists of 17 residues. V gave up 2 bases and J gave up 5 bases; unmatched junction bases: 10. As DNA, the CDR3 is TGTGCCAGCAGCCAACCATCTGCCGGGACAGGGGGCAACGAGCAGTACTTC. Translated: CASSQPSAGTGGNEQYF.

CDR3 sequence (DNA): TGCGCCAGCAGCTTGGCCGGGACAGGGTATGGAAACACCATATATTTT. It is translated as CASSLAGTGYGNTIYF. This chain uses TRBV5-1 with TRBJ1-3; 9 positions match TRBD1. Germline-derived CDR1 and CDR2 are SGHRS and YFSETQ. J gave up 3 bases and V 0 bases, and 4 bases lay outside the gene matches. The CDR3 consists of 16 residues.

The CDR3 loop is CASSLGGPEAFF. The CDR3 region has the DNA TGTGCCAGCAGCTTAGGTGGGCCTGAAGCTTTCTTT. The V call is TRBV5-5, the J call TRBJ1-1; no clear D. In germline, CDR1 is SGHKS, CDR2 YYEKEE (reference sequence). This CDR3 is built from 12 residues. Trimming left V 2 bases short and J 6 bases short, with 8 bases between.

The rearrangement links TRBV6-2 or TRBV6-3 to TRBJ2-3; 13 nucleotides line up with TRBD2. CDR1 is MNHEY and CDR2 is SVGEGT in the germline V gene. This CDR3 comprises 17 residues. J was trimmed by 4 bases and V by 4 bases; bases with no gene match: 8. CDR3 in DNA: TGTGCCAGCAGTTCAAGTAGAGGACTAGCGGGAGCAGATACGCAGTATTTT. Translation: CASSSSRGLAGADTQYF.

The rearrangement uses TRBV6-2 or TRBV6-3 and TRBJ1-1, with D possibly being TRBD1 (6 bases). Germline V gene sequence: CDR1 MNHEY, CDR2 SVGEGT. V was shortened by 5 bases and J by 5 bases, with 18 bases between the two germline ends. This CDR3 region has 15 residues. Here the CDR3 reads CASSQTGRLGTEAFF. The CDR3 nucleotides are TGTGCCAGCAGTCAAACAGGGCGATTAGGAACTGAAGCTTTCTTT.